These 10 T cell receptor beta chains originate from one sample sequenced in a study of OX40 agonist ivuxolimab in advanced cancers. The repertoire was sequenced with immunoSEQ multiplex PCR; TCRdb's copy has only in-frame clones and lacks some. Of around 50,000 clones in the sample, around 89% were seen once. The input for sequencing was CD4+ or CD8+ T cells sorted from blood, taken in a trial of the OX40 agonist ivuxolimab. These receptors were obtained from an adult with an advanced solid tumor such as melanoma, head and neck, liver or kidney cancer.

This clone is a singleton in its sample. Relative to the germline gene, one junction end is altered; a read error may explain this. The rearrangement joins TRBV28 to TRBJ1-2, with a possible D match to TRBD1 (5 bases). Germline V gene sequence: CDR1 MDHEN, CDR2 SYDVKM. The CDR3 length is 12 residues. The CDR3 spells CASSLDSPTLYF. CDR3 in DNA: TGTGCCAGCAGTTTAGACAGTCCAACTTTATACTTC.

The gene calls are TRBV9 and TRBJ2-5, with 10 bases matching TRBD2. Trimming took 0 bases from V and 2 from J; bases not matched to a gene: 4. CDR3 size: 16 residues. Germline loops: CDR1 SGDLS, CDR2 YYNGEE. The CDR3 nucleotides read TGTGCCAGCAGCGTAGCTAGCGGGAGCTTACAAGAGACCCAGTACTTC. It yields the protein CASSVASGSLQETQYF. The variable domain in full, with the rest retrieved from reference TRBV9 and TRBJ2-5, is DSGVTQTPKHLITATGQRVTLRCSPRSGDLSVYWYQQSLDQGLQFLIQYYNGEERAKGNILERFSAQQFPDLHSELNLSSLELGDSALYFCASSVASGSLQETQYFGPGTRLLVL.

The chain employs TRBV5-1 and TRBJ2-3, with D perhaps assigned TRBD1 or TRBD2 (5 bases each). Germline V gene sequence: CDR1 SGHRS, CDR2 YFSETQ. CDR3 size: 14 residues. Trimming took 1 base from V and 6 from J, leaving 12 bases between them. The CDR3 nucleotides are TGCGCCAGCAGCTTGCGCCTTGAGGGGGATACGCAGTATTTT. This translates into CASSLRLEGDTQYF.

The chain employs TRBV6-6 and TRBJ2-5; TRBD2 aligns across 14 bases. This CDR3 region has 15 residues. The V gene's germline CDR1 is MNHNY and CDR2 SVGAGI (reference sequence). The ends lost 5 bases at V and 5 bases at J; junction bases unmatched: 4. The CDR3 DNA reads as TGTGCCAGCAGTACGGGACTAGCGGGAGTGGAGACCCAGTACTTC. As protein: CASSTGLAGVETQYF.

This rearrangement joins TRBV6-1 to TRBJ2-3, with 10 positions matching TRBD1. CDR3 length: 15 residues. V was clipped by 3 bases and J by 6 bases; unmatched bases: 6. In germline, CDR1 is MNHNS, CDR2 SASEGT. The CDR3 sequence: CASSDQTGGGDTQYF. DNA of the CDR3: TGTGCCAGCAGTGACCAGACAGGGGGCGGGGATACGCAGTATTTT.

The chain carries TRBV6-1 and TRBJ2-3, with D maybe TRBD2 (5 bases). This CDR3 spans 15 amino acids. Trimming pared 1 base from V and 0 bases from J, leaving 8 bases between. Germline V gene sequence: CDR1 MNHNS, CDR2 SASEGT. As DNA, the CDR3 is TGTGCCAGCAGTGAAGGACTAAAGAGCACAGATACGCAGTATTTT. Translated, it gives CASSEGLKSTDTQYF.

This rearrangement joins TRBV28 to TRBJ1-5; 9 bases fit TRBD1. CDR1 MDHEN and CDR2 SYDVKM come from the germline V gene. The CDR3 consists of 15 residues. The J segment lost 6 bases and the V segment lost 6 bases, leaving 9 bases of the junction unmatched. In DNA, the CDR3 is TGTGCCAGCAGCCCAGACAGGGGGGGACGTCAGCCCCAGCATTTT. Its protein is CASSPDRGGRQPQHF. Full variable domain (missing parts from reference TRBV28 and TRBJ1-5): DVKVTQSSRYLVKRTGEKVFLECVQDMDHENMFWYRQDPGLGLRLIYFSYDVKMKEKGDIPEGYSVSREKKERFSLILESASTNQTSMYLCASSPDRGGRQPQHFGDGTRLSIL.

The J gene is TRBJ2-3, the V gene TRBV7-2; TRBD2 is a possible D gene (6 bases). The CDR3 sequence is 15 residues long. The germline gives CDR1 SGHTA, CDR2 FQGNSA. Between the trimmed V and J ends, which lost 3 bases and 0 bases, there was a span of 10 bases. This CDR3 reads CASSLGLPSTDTQYF. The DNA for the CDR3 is TGTGCCAGCAGCTTGGGACTTCCTAGCACAGATACGCAGTATTTT.

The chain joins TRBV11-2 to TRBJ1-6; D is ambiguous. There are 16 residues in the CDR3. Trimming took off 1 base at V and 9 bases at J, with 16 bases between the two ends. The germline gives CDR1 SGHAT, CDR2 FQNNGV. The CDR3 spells CASSLGPGSLGSPLHF. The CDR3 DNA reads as TGTGCCAGCAGCTTAGGCCCGGGGTCGTTGGGTTCACCCCTCCACTTT.

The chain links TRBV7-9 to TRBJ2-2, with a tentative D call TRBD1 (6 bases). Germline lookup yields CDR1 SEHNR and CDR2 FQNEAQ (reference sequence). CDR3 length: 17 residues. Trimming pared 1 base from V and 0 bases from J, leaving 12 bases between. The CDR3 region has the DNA TGTGCCAGCAGCTTAGGAGGGGGATCCTCGAACACCGGGGAGCTGTTTTTT. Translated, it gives CASSLGGGSSNTGELFF. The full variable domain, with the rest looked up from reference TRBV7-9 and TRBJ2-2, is DTGVSQNPRHKITKRGQNVTFRCDPISEHNRLYWYRQTLGQGPEFLTYFQNEAQLEKSRLLSDRFSAERPKGSFSTLEIQRTEQGDSAMYLCASSLGGGSSNTGELFFGEGSRLTVL.